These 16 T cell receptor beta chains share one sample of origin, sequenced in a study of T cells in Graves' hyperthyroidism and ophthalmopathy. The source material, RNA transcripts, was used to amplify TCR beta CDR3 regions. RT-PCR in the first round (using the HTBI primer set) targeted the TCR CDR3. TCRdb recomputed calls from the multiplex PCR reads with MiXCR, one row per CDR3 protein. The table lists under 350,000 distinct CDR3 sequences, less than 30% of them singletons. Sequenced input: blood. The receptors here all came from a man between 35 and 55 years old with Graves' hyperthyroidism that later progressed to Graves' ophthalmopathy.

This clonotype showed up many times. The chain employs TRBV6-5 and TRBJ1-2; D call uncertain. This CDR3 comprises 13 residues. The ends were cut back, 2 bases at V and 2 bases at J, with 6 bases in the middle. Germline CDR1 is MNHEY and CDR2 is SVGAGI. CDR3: CASSYSGNYGYTF. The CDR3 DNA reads TGTGCCAGCAGTTACAGCGGAAACTATGGCTACACCTTC.

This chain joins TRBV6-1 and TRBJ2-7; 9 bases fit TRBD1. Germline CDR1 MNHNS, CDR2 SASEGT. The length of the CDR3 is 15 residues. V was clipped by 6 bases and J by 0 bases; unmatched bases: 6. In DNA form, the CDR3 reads TGTGCCAGCAGCGATGGACAGGGGAACTCCTACGAGCAGTACTTC. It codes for CASSDGQGNSYEQYF.

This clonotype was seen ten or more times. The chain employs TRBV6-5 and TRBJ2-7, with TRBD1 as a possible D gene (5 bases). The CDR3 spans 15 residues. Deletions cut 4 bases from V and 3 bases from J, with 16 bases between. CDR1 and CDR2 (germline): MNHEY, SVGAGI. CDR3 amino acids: CASSSGQGYNYEQYF. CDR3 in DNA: TGTGCCAGCAGTTCAGGGCAGGGCTACAACTACGAGCAGTACTTC.

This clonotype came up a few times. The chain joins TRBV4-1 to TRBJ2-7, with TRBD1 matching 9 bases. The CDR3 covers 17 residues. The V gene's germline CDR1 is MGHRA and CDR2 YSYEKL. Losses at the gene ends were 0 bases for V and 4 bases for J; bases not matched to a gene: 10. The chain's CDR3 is CASSQDIFGTGRYEQYF. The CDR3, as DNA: TGCGCCAGCAGCCAAGACATTTTTGGGACAGGGAGATACGAGCAGTACTTC.

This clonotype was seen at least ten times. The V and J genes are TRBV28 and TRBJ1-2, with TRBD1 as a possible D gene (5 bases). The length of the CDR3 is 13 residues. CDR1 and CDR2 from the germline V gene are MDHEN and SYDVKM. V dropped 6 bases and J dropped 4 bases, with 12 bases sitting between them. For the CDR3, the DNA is TGTGCCAGCAGAAAGACAGTGATCTATGGCTACACCTTC. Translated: CASRKTVIYGYTF.

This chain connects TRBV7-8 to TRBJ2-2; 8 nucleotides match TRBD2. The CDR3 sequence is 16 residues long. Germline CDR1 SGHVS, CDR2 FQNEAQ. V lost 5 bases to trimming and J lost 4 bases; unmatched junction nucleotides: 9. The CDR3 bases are TGTGCCAGCAGCGCCTTAGCGGGAAGTGGCACCGGGGAGCTGTTTTTT. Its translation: CASSALAGSGTGELFF.

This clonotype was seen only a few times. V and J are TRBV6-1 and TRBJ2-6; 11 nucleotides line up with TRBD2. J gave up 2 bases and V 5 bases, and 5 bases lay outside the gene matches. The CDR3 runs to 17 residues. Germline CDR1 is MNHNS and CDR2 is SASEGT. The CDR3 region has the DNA TGTGCCAGCAGTCAAAGTAGCGGGAGGGCTGGGGCCAACGTCCTGACTTTC. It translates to CASSQSSGRAGANVLTF.

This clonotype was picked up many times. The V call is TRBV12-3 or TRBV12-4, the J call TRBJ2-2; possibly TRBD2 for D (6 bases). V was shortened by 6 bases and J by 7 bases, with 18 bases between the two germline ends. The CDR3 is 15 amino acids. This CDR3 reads CASSNSGVRGGELFF. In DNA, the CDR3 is TGTGCCAGCAGCAACTCGGGGGTACGGGGCGGGGAGCTGTTTTTT.

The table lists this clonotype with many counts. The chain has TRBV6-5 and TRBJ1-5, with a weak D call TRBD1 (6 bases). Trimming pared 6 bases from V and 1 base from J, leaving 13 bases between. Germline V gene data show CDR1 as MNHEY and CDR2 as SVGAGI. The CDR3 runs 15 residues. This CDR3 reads CASRKQGFSNQPQHF. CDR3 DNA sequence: TGTGCCAGCAGAAAACAGGGTTTCAGCAATCAGCCCCAGCATTTT.

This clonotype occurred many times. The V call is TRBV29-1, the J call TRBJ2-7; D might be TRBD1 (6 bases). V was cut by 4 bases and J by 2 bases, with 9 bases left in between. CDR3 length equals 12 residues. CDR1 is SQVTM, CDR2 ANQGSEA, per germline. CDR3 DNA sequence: TGCAGCGTTGTCGGACAGACCTACGAGCAGTACTTC. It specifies CSVVGQTYEQYF.

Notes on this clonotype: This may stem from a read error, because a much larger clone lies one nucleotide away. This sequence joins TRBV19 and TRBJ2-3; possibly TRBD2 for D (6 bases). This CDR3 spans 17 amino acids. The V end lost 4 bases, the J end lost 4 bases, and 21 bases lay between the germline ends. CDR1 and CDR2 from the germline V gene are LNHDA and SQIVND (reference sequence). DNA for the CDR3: TGTGCCAGTAGTAGGGTTGTGGTGGGAGCTAGCGCAGATACGCAGTATTTT. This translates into CASSRVVVGASADTQYF. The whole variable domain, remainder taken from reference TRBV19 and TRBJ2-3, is DGGITQSPKYLFRKEGQNVTLSCEQNLNHDAMYWYRQDPGQGLRLIYYSQIVNDFQKGDIAEGYSVSREKKESFPLTVTSAQKNPTAFYLCASSRVVVGASADTQYFGPGTRLTVL.

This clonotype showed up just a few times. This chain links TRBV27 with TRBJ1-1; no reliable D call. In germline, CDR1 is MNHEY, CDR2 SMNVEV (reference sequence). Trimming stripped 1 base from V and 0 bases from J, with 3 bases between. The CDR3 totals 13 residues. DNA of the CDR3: TGTGCCAGCAGTTTATACCTGAACACTGAAGCTTTCTTT. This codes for CASSLYLNTEAFF.

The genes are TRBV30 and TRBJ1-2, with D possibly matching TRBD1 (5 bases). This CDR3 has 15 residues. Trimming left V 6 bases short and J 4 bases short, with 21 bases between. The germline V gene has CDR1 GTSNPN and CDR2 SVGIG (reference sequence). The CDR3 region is CACSLAGRRGYGYTF. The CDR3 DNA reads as TGTGCCTGCTCCCTCGCGGGACGCAGAGGCTATGGCTACACCTTC.

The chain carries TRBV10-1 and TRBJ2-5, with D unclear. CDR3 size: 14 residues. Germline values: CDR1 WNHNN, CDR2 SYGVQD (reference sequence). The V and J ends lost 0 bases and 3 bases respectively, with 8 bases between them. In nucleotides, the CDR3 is TGCGCCAGCAGTGAGTCCGGGTTGGAAGAGACCCAGTACTTC. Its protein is CASSESGLEETQYF.

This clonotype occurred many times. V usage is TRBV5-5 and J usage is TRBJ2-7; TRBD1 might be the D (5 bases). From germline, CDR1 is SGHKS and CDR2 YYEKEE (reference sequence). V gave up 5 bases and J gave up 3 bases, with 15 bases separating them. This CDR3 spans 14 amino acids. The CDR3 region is CASSRGQTVYEQYF. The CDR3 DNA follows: TGTGCCAGCAGTCGCGGACAAACCGTCTACGAGCAGTACTTC.

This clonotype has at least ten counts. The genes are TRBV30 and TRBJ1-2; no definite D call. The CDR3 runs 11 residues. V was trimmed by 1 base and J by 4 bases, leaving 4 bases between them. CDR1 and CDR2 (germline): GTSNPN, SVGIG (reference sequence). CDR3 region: CAWSDLYGYTF. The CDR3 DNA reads TGTGCCTGGAGTGACCTCTATGGCTACACCTTC.